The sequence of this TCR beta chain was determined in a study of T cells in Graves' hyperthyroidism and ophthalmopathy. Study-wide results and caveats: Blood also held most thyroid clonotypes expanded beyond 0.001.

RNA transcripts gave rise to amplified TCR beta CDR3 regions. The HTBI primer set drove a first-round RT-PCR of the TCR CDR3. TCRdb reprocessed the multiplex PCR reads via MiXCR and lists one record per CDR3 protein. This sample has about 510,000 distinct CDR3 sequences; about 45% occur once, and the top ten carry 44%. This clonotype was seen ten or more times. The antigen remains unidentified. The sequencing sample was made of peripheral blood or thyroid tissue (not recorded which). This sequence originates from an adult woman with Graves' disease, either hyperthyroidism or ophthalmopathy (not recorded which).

The CDR3 sequence is CASSPQGRSYGYTF. CDR3 nucleotides: TGTGCCAGCAGTCCACAGGGCAGGAGCTATGGCTACACCTTC. The rearrangement uses TRBV6-5 and TRBJ1-2; D may be TRBD1 (6 bases). The V and J ends lost 5 bases and 4 bases respectively, with 14 bases between them. Germline V gene lookup returns CDR1 MNHEY and CDR2 SVGAGI. This CDR3 has 14 amino acids.